This T cell receptor (beta chain) was obtained from a study of patients and donors after allogeneic stem cell transplantation. V lost 0 bases to trimming and J lost 4 bases, with 7 bases between them. Germline V gene lookup returns CDR1 WSHSY and CDR2 SAAADI. The CDR3 contains 15 residues. TCRdb used MiXCR to reprocess the RT-PCR reads, holding one entry per CDR3 protein. The sample has roughly 960,000 distinct CDR3 sequences; over 15% are singletons. The V call is TRBV10-2, the J call TRBJ2-6; no reliable D call. The sequence was collected from a human donor who was either an allogeneic HSCT recipient or a stem cell or donor lymphocyte infusion donor (not recorded which). It is not recorded whose cells these are; they may come from a transplant donor. Sequenced sample: blood, either unsorted or a sorted T cell fraction (not recorded which). The CDR3 loop is CASSESTYGANVLTF. Written as DNA, the CDR3 is TGCGCCAGCAGTGAGTCAACGTACGGGGCCAACGTCCTGACTTTC.